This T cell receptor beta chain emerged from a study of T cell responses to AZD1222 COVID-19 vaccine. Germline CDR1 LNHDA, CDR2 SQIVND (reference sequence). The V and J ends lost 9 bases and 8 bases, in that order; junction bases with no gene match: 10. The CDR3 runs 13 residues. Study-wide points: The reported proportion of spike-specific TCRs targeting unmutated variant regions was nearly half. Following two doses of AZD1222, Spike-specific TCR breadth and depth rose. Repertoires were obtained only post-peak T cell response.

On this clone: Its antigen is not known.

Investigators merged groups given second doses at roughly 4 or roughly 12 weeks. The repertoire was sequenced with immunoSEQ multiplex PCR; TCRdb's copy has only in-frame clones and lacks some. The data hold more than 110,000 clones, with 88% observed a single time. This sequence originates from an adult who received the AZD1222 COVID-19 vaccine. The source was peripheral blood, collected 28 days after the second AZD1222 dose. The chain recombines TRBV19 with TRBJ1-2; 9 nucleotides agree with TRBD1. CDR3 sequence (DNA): TGTGCCAGCCACCGGGGACAGGGTCACGGCTACACCTTC. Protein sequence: CASHRGQGHGYTF.